One and the same sample provided the 19 T cell receptor beta chains below, sequenced in a study of shared clonotypes between healthy human individuals. Assay used: immunoSEQ multiplex PCR; TCRdb lists only in-frame clones, some missing. The sample lists 2.3 million or so clones, approximately 95% occurring once. The sample consisted of naive CD4+ T cells from PBMCs. Subset noted: CD45RA+ positively selected. The receptors come from a man in his late teens or twenties in good health. Some clones in this sample may be carry-over from other donors' samples.

This clone appeared once. This chain uses TRBV28 with TRBJ2-1; D is undetermined. Germline V lookup: CDR1 MDHEN, CDR2 SYDVKM. The CDR3 loop spans 10 amino acids. V was trimmed by 7 bases and J by 7 bases, leaving 5 bases between them. CDR3 nucleotides: TGTGCCAGCAAACGGAATGAGCAGTTCTTC. It encodes CASKRNEQFF.

The chain uses TRBV6-6 and TRBJ1-2; D might be TRBD1 (5 bases). V gave up 4 bases and J gave up 4 bases, with 13 bases separating them. This CDR3 comprises 14 residues. CDR1 is MNHNY and CDR2 is SVGAGI in the germline V gene (reference sequence). DNA of the CDR3: TGTGCCAGCAGTTTAAGGGGTGAGAGCTATGGCTACACCTTC. Protein: CASSLRGESYGYTF.

V is TRBV7-9 and J is TRBJ2-5, with TRBD1 as a possible D gene (6 bases). Germline values: CDR1 SEHNR, CDR2 FQNEAQ (reference sequence). V shed 7 bases and J shed 7 bases, with 25 bases lying between them. The CDR3 is 16 residues long. CDR3 loop: CASTYKLGRGGWTQYF. The CDR3, as DNA: TGTGCCAGCACCTACAAGCTAGGGAGAGGGGGATGGACCCAGTACTTC.

V and J are TRBV4-2 and TRBJ2-7, with 13 bases matching TRBD2. Per germline, CDR1 LGHNA and CDR2 YNFKEQ. V gave up 4 bases and J gave up 7 bases; unmatched junction bases: 7. The CDR3 covers 15 residues. CDR3 nucleotide sequence: TGTGCCAGCAGCCCGAGGACTAGCGGGAGTTCTGAGCAGTACTTC. Residues: CASSPRTSGSSEQYF.

The CDR3 sequence: CASSPTAIITDTQYF. The CDR3 DNA follows: TGTGCCAGCAGTCCGACAGCTATTATCACAGATACGCAGTATTTT. This chain connects TRBV28 to TRBJ2-3, with D possibly being TRBD1 (5 bases). V was clipped by 5 bases and J by 2 bases, with 14 bases between them. This CDR3 is 15 amino acids long. Germline values: CDR1 MDHEN, CDR2 SYDVKM. Drawing the rest from reference TRBV28 and TRBJ2-3, the complete variable domain is DVKVTQSSRYLVKRTGEKVFLECVQDMDHENMFWYRQDPGLGLRLIYFSYDVKMKEKGDIPEGYSVSREKKERFSLILESASTNQTSMYLCASSPTAIITDTQYFGPGTRLTVL.

This clone was detected once. The rearrangement uses TRBV19 and TRBJ1-2; tentative D call: TRBD1 (5 bases). Trimming cost V 7 bases and J 1 base, with 13 bases left between them. Germline-derived CDR1 and CDR2 are LNHDA and SQIVND (reference sequence). The CDR3 covers 14 residues. This CDR3 is CASKTLRGNYGYTF. The CDR3 region has the DNA TGTGCCAGTAAAACGCTTAGGGGTAACTATGGCTACACCTTC.

This chain connects TRBV30 to TRBJ1-5; the D is unclear. Germline values: CDR1 GTSNPN, CDR2 SVGIG (reference sequence). Trimming took 1 base from V and 0 from J, leaving 10 bases between them. The CDR3 is 15 residues long. The CDR3 loop is CAWSEGVYSNQPQHF. The CDR3 nucleotides read TGTGCCTGGAGTGAAGGAGTATATAGCAATCAGCCCCAGCATTTT.

V usage is TRBV30 and J usage is TRBJ1-3; maybe TRBD1 (6 bases). Per the germline V gene, CDR1 is GTSNPN and CDR2 is SVGIG (reference sequence). V was cut by 4 bases and J by 3 bases, with 16 bases left in between. CDR3 size: 15 residues. This CDR3 reads CAWMTLQGFGNTIYF. CDR3 nucleotides: TGTGCCTGGATGACCTTACAGGGTTTTGGAAACACCATATATTTT. Based on the CDR3 plus reference TRBV30 and TRBJ1-3, the full variable domain is SQTIHQWPATLVQPVGSPLSLECTVEGTSNPNLYWYRQAAGRGLQLLFYSVGIGQISSEVPQNLSASRPQDRQFILSSKKLLLSDSGFYLCAWMTLQGFGNTIYFGEGSWLTVV.

This clone was detected once. The gene calls are TRBV29-1 and TRBJ1-1, with 10 positions matching TRBD1. In germline, CDR1 is SQVTM, CDR2 ANQGSEA. V dropped 4 bases and J dropped 5; count of bases not matched to a gene: 7. This CDR3 spans 14 amino acids. CDR3: CSVVGTGALTEAFF. DNA of the CDR3: TGCAGCGTTGTGGGGACAGGGGCGTTGACTGAAGCTTTCTTT.

CDR3 sequence: CAVTAGTGYGYTF. CDR3 bases: TGTGCTGTCACGGCAGGGACAGGGTATGGCTACACCTTC. The chain combines TRBV18 with TRBJ1-2; TRBD1 matches 9 bases. Germline V gives CDR1 KGHSH, CDR2 LQKENI. The CDR3 runs to 13 residues.

CDR3 coding DNA: TGCAGCGTCTCAACCGGGACATCGAACACCGGGGAGCTGTTTTTT. This encodes CSVSTGTSNTGELFF. The chain uses TRBV29-1 and TRBJ2-2, with TRBD1 as a possible D gene (6 bases). Trimming pared 6 bases from V and 0 bases from J, leaving 14 bases between. This CDR3 contains 15 residues. Germline V CDR1 and CDR2: SQVTM, ANQGSEA.

The genes are TRBV19 and TRBJ2-5; the match to TRBD1 covers 7 bases. In germline, CDR1 is LNHDA, CDR2 SQIVND (reference sequence). V lost 6 bases to trimming and J lost 4 bases; unmatched junction nucleotides: 8. The CDR3 runs 14 residues. CDR3 sequence (DNA): TGTGCCAGTAGGGAACAGGGGAGTGGAGAGACCCAGTACTTC. Its translation is CASREQGSGETQYF. The whole variable domain, remainder taken from reference TRBV19 and TRBJ2-5, is DGGITQSPKYLFRKEGQNVTLSCEQNLNHDAMYWYRQDPGQGLRLIYYSQIVNDFQKGDIAEGYSVSREKKESFPLTVTSAQKNPTAFYLCASREQGSGETQYFGPGTRLLVL.

CDR3 protein: CASSPLGSGKNTEAFF. The DNA for the CDR3 is TGTGCCAGCTCACCACTCGGGTCAGGAAAGAACACTGAAGCTTTCTTT. This chain connects TRBV18 to TRBJ1-1; D is ambiguous. CDR3 size: 16 residues. Per the germline V gene, CDR1 is KGHSH and CDR2 is LQKENI. V was cut by 1 base and J by 1 base, with 13 bases left in between.

The sample holds one count of this clone. The chain is built from TRBV9 and TRBJ2-2, with TRBD1 matching 12 bases. The V and J ends lost 4 bases and 7 bases, in that order; junction bases with no gene match: 8. CDR3 length equals 16 residues. Germline CDR1 and CDR2: SGDLS and YYNGEE. The CDR3 DNA sequence: TGTGCCAGCAGCCCCGGGACAGGGGGCGTAGGCGGGGAGCTGTTTTTT. Residues: CASSPGTGGVGGELFF.

This rearrangement joins TRBV13 to TRBJ1-2, with 8 bases that match TRBD1. V shed 0 bases, J shed 8 bases, and the junction held 5 bases outside the gene matches. Germline V gives CDR1 PRHDT, CDR2 FYEKMQ (reference sequence). This CDR3 is 14 amino acids long. For the CDR3, the DNA is TGTGCCAGCAGCTTAGGCCCCCCAGGGGGCGGCTACACCTTC. Encoded protein: CASSLGPPGGGYTF.

This chain joins TRBV21-1 and TRBJ2-7; the table's D call TRBD1 went unverified against the DNA. TRBV21-1 is described as a pseudogene. The CDR3 is made up of 15 amino acids. CDR3 loop: CASSVRDRSNYEQYF. DNA of the CDR3: TGTGCCAGCAGCGTCCGGGACAGGAGTAACTACGAGCAGTACTTC.

In DNA form, the CDR3 reads TGTGCCAGCAGCCTAATTAGGACGGGGCAGGGAGGGCCTTTCGAGTACTTC. It yields the protein CASSLIRTGQGGPFEYF. This chain uses TRBV11-2 with TRBJ2-5; TRBD2 matches 7 bases. Germline V CDR1 and CDR2: SGHAT, FQNNGV. The junction had 24 bases not matched to a gene; V was cut back by 5 bases and J by 12 bases. This CDR3 contains 17 residues.

The chain is built from TRBV5-6 and TRBJ2-7, with D unresolved. Germline assignment: CDR1 SGHDT and CDR2 YYEEEE. The CDR3 covers 15 residues. Trimming removed 1 base at V and 3 bases at J, with 14 bases between. This chain's CDR3 is CASSLLSSRIYEQYF. The CDR3 region has the DNA TGTGCCAGCAGCTTGTTAAGCTCGCGGATCTACGAGCAGTACTTC. Drawing the rest from reference TRBV5-6 and TRBJ2-7, the complete variable domain is DAGVTQSPTHLIKTRGQQVTLRCSPKSGHDTVSWYQQALGQGPQFIFQYYEEEERQRGNFPDRFSGHQFPNYSSELNVNALLLGDSALYLCASSLLSSRIYEQYFGPGTRLTVT.

This clone was observed a few times. The V and J genes are TRBV14 and TRBJ1-1, with no clear D. Germline-derived CDR1 and CDR2 are SGHDN and FVKESK. Trimming took 1 base from V and 1 from J, leaving 7 bases between them. This CDR3 region has 14 residues. The CDR3 DNA reads TGTGCCAGCAGCCAAGTTTTGGCGAACACTGAAGCTTTCTTT. Its protein product is CASSQVLANTEAFF.